This T cell receptor (beta chain) was identified in a study of blood T cell repertoires in COVID-19 (dated by TCRdb to the early 2020s). With respect to the entire study: The collaborator samples originated in the United States, Italy and Spain and spanned the acute and convalescent phases of COVID-19. Samples came from the ongoing ImmuneRACE study (first 160 participants) plus 1,254 subjects from 6 global collaborators. Where HLA class I and class II types were available, the types were taken from metadata supplied by the sample provider, not from assay-based typing. The prospective study material was composed of cDNA or gDNA derived from T cells, B-cell-depleted T cells, or PBMCs. The repertoires were released in a freely available public database intended as a resource for research on the immune response to SARS-CoV-2. The dataset comprised deeply sampled blood TCRbeta repertoires from subjects exposed to, actively infected with, or recovered from COVID-19. A de-identified subject ID, COVID-19 status, age in years and sex were almost always included in the sample metadata. Study-level results and caveats: Clinical and demographic metadata were provided uncurated, with the amount varying by source and participant.

TCRbeta CDR3 regions were amplified from genomic DNA by means of the immunoSEQ Assay, a bias-controlled multiplex PCR. As for the authors' bioinformatics: The number of nucleated cells in each sample was estimated by amplification of reference gene primers within the assay. Sequence reads were collapsed and filtered to measure the absolute abundance of every unique TCRbeta CDR3 rearrangement. For each sample, productive Simpson clonality was calculated as the square root of Simpson's diversity index across productive rearrangements. The table was pulled from immuneACCESS by TCRdb, which kept in-frame rearrangements only. Such tables lose some clones; where checked, under half of the loss comes from unresolved V genes, and the rest has no known cause. For V, J and clone size, that table is used; D and trimming come from the DNA. In this sample the table shows about 500,000 clones, 80% to 90% of which occur a single time. Around 0.92% of the sample rests with the top ten.

In the case of this clone: There is no known antigen for this receptor. The sample holds no much larger clone one base away, and base qualities are not on file.

One collaborating source in Seattle enrolled patients during active infection and followed them longitudinally through the course of disease. The collaborating institutions used their own protocols to collect whole blood in K2EDTA tubes. For TCRbeta analysis, collaborator samples were shipped as frozen whole blood, as isolated PBMCs, or as DNA extracted from either sample type. V is shortened by 6 bases, J by 3 bases, and the region joining them spans 18 bases. Per the germline V gene, MNHEY is the CDR1 and SVGAGI is the CDR2. Counted from cysteine to phenylalanine, this CDR3 has 16 amino acids. The retained sequence is limited to the CDR3, 48 bases, with the frame set at the first base.

Sequenced input: peripheral blood. The sequence derives from a man aged 18 to 29 with COVID-19, enrolled during active disease. The chain uses TRBV6-5 and TRBJ2-4, with TRBD1 as a weak D call on 6 bases. The sequenced DNA: TGTGCCAGCAGATACCCTCCCCAGGGGCACAAAAACATTCAGTACTTC. Protein translation: CASRYPPQGHKNIQYF.